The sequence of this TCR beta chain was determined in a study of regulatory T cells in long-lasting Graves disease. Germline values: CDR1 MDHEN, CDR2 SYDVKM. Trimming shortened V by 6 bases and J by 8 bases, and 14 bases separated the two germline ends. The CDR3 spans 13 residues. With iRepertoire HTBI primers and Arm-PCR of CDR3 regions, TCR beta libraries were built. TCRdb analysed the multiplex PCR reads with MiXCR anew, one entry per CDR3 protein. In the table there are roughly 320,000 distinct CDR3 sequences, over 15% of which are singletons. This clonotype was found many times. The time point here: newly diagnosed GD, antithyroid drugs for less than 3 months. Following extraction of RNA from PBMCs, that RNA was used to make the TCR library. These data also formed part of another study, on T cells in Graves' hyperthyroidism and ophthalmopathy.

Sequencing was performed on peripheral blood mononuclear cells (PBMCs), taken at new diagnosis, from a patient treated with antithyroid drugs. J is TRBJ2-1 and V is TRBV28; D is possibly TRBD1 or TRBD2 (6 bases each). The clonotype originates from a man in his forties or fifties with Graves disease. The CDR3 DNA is TGTGCCAGCAGCTTGGGGGGCGGAGATGAGCAGTTCTTC. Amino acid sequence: CASSLGGGDEQFF.